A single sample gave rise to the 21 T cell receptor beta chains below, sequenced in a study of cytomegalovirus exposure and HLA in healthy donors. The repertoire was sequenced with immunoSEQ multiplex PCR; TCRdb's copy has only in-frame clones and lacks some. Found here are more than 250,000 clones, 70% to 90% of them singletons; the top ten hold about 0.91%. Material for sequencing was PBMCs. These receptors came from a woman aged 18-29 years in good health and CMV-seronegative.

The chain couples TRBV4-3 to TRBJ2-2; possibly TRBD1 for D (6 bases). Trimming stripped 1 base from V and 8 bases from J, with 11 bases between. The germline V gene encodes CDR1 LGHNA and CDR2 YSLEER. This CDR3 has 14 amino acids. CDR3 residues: CASSQVVGAGELFF. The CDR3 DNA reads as TGCGCCAGCAGCCAAGTTGTGGGGGCGGGGGAGCTGTTTTTT.

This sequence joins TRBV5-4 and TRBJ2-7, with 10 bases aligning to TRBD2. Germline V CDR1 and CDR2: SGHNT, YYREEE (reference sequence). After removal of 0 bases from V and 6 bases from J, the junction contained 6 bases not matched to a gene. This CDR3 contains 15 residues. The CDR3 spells CASSLEAGGLSEQYF. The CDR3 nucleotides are TGTGCCAGCAGCTTGGAAGCGGGAGGGCTCAGCGAGCAGTACTTC.

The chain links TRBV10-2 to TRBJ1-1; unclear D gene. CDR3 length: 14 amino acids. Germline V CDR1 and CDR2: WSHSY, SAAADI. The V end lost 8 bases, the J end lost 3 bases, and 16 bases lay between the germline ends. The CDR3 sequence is CASRSEGRDTEAFF. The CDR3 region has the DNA TGCGCCAGCCGCAGCGAGGGCCGGGACACTGAAGCTTTCTTT.

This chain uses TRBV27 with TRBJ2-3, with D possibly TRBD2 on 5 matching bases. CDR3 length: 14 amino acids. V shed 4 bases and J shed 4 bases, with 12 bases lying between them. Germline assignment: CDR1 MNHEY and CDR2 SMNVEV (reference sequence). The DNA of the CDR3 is TGTGCCAGCAGTTCAGCCGTGAGGGCAGATACGCAGTATTTT. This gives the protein CASSSAVRADTQYF.

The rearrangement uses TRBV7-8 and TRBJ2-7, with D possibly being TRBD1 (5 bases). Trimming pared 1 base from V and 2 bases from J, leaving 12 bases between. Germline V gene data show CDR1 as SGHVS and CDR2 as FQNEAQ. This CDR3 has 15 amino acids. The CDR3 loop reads CASSLEDSGTYEQYF. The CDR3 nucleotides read TGTGCCAGCAGCTTAGAAGACTCAGGGACCTACGAGCAGTACTTC.

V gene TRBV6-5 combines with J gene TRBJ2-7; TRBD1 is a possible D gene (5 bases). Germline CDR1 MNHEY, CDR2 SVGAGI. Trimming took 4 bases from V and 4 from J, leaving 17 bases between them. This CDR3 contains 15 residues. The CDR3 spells CASSSVVGAGYEQYF. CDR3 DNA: TGTGCCAGCAGTTCCGTAGTTGGGGCCGGTTACGAGCAGTACTTC.

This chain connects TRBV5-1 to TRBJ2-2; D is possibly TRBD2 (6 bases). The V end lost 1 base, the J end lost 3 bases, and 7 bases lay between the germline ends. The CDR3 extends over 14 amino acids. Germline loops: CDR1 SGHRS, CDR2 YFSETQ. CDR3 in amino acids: CASSLRGYTGELFF. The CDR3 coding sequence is TGCGCCAGCAGCTTGCGGGGGTACACCGGGGAGCTGTTTTTT.

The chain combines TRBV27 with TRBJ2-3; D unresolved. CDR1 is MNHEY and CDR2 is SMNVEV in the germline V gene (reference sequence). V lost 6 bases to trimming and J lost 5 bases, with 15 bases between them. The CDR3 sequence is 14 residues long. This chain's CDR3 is CASSTTPSVDTQYF. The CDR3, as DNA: TGTGCCAGCAGCACGACTCCTTCCGTAGATACGCAGTATTTT.

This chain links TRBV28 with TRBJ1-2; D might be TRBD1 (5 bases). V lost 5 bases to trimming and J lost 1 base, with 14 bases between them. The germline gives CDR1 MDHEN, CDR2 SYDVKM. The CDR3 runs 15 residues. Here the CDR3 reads CASSTSHRINYGYTF. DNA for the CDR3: TGTGCCAGCAGTACCTCCCACAGGATTAACTATGGCTACACCTTC.

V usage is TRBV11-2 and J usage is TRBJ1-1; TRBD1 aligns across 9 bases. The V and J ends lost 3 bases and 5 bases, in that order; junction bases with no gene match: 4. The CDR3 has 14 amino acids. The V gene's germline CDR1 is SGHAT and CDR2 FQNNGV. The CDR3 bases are TGTGCCAGCAGCTTTGACAGGGGGGGGACTGAAGCTTTCTTT. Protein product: CASSFDRGGTEAFF.

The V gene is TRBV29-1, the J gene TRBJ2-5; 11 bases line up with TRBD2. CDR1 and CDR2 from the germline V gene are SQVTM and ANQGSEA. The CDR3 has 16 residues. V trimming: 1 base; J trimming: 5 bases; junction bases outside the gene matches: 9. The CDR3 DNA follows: TGCAGCGTTGAAGGGGCTAGCGGGAGGCCCAGGGAGACCCAGTACTTC. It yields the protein CSVEGASGRPRETQYF.

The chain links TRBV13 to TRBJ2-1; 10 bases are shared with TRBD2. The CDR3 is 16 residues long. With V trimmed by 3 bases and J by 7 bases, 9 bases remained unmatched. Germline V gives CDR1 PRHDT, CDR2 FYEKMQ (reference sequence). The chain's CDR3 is CASSFSYGSGRNEQFF. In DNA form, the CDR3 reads TGTGCCAGCAGCTTTTCCTATGGTAGCGGGAGGAATGAGCAGTTCTTC. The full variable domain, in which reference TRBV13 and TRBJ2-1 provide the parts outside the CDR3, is AAGVIQSPRHLIKEKRETATLKCYPIPRHDTVYWYQQGPGQDPQFLISFYEKMQSDKGSIPDRFSAQQFSDYHSELNMSSLELGDSALYFCASSFSYGSGRNEQFFGPGTRLTVL.

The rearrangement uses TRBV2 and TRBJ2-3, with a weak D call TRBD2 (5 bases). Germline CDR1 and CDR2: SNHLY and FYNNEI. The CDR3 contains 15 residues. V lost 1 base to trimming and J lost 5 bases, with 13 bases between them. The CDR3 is CASSEGARTQDTQYF. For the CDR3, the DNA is TGTGCCAGCAGTGAAGGGGCGCGGACTCAAGATACGCAGTATTTT.

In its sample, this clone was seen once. In nucleotides, the CDR3 is TGTGCCAGCAGTGTTCGATCACTAGCGGGAGGTGGTGCCGGGGAGCTGTTTTTT. This translates into CASSVRSLAGGGAGELFF. V usage is TRBV2 and J usage is TRBJ2-2; 12 nucleotides agree with TRBD2. The CDR3 is 18 amino acids. The V and J ends lost 4 bases and 6 bases, in that order; junction bases with no gene match: 12. The germline V gene has CDR1 SNHLY and CDR2 FYNNEI. The complete variable domain, with remaining parts taken from reference TRBV2 and TRBJ2-2, reads EPEVTQTPSHQVTQMGQEVILRCVPISNHLYFYWYRQILGQKVEFLVSFYNNEISEKSEIFDDQFSVERPDGSNFTLKIRSTKLEDSAMYFCASSVRSLAGGGAGELFFGEGSRLTVL.

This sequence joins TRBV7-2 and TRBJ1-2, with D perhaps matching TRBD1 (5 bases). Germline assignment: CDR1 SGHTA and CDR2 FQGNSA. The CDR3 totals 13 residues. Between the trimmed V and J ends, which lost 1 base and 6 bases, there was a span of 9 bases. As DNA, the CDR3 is TGTGCCAGCAGCTTAGGGCGGACAAATGGCTACACCTTC. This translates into CASSLGRTNGYTF.

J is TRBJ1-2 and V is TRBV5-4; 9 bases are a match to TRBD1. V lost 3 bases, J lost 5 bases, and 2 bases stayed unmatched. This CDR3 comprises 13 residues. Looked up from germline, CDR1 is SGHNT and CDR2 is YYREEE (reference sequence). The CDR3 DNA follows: TGTGCCAGCAGCTCGGACAGGGGATATGGCTACACCTTC. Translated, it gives CASSSDRGYGYTF.

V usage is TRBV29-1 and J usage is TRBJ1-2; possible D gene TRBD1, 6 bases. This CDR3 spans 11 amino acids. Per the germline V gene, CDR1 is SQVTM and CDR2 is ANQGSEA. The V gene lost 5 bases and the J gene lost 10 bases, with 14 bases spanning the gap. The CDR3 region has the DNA TGCAGCGTTCTCACAGGGACCGTCTACACCTTC. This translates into CSVLTGTVYTF.

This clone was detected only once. DNA of the CDR3: TGTGCCAGCAGTGCGACTAGCGGAACAGATACGCAGTATTTT. This gives the protein CASSATSGTDTQYF. V usage is TRBV6-1 and J usage is TRBJ2-3, with 9 positions matching TRBD2. The CDR3 is made up of 14 amino acids. The V gene's germline CDR1 is MNHNS and CDR2 SASEGT. V shed 4 bases, J shed 3 bases, and the junction held 2 bases outside the gene matches.

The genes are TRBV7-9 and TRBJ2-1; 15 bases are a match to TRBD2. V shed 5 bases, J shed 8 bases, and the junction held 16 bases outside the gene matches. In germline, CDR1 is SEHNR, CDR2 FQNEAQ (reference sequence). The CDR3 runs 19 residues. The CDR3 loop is CASSRPGLAGGQYGDEQFF. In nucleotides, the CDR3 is TGTGCCAGCAGCCGTCCGGGACTAGCGGGAGGCCAATATGGCGATGAGCAGTTCTTC.

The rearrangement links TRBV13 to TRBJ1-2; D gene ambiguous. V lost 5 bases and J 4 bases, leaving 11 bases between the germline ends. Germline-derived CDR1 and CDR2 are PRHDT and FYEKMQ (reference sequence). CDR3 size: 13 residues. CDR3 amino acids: CASSRERGYGYTF. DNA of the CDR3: TGTGCCAGCAGCCGGGAGCGGGGCTATGGCTACACCTTC.

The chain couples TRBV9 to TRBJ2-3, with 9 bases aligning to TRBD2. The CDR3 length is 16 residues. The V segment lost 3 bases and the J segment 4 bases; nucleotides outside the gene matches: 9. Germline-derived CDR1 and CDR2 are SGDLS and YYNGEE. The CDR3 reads CASSALAGGLADTQYF. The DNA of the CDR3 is TGTGCCAGCAGCGCCTTGGCGGGGGGGCTGGCAGATACGCAGTATTTT. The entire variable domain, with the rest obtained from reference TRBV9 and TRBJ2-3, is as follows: DSGVTQTPKHLITATGQRVTLRCSPRSGDLSVYWYQQSLDQGLQFLIQYYNGEERAKGNILERFSAQQFPDLHSELNLSSLELGDSALYFCASSALAGGLADTQYFGPGTRLTVL.